The sequence of this T cell receptor (beta chain) was determined in a study of sequential checkpoint blockade in melanoma. For the study at large: First-line arms were nivolumab then ipilimumab, or the reverse, randomized 1:1.

Germline CDR1 reads SEHNR; CDR2 reads FQNEAQ (reference sequence). The CDR3 covers 17 residues. The V and J ends lost 5 bases and 2 bases respectively, with 19 bases between them. The treatment: randomized to nivolumab then ipilimumab (arm A) or the reverse (arm B). TCRdb's copy holds only in-frame clones and misses some; the assay was immunoSEQ multiplex PCR. Of under 40,000 clones detected, approximately 90% appear once; the ten largest clones hold around 12%. The sequence derives from a human donor with melanoma. The material was CD8+ T cells sorted from blood (inferred from file names), obtained from a patient given nivolumab and ipilimumab in sequence. The chain has TRBV7-9 and TRBJ1-5; tentative D call: TRBD1 (6 bases). The CDR3 loop is CASSPWGGRVGNQPQHF. In DNA, the CDR3 is TGTGCCAGCAGCCCCTGGGGGGGCCGTGTGGGCAATCAGCCCCAGCATTTT.